Each of the 7 T cell receptor beta chains below was sequenced from the same sample in a study of beta chain features in type 1 diabetes. The investigators reverse transcribed all of the isolated RNA, so they sequenced expressed TCRB transcripts. Produced via immunoSEQ multiplex PCR; TCRdb's table is partial and in-frame only. The table has 850,000 to 900,000 clones, under 20% seen once. The specimen sequenced was naive CD4+ T cells from blood. The receptors were sampled from a woman between 18 and 30 years old in good health.

V and J are TRBV27 and TRBJ1-1; 7 bases are shared with TRBD1. Germline V gene lookup returns CDR1 MNHEY and CDR2 SMNVEV (reference sequence). Trimming at V came to 5 bases and at J to 7 bases, leaving 7 bases not matched to a gene. The length of the CDR3 is 13 residues. The CDR3 spells CASSATGRGEAFF. CDR3 nucleotide sequence: TGTGCCAGCAGTGCGACAGGGCGAGGTGAAGCTTTCTTT.

The table lists this clone with a few counts. This chain connects TRBV9 to TRBJ2-1, with a possible D match to TRBD2 (6 bases). The CDR3 is 16 amino acids. Germline assignment: CDR1 SGDLS and CDR2 YYNGEE. V was trimmed by 4 bases and J by 5 bases, leaving 19 bases between them. Written as DNA, the CDR3 is TGTGCCAGCAGCCCCGTTGGCCAGCGGGCGAACAATGAGCAGTTCTTC. This encodes CASSPVGQRANNEQFF.

This clone was observed a few times. The V gene is TRBV7-9, the J gene TRBJ2-2; 10 bases fit TRBD1. J lost 5 bases, V lost 3 bases, and 12 bases had no gene match. Germline V CDR1 and CDR2: SEHNR, FQNEAQ (reference sequence). This CDR3 region has 18 residues. For the CDR3, the DNA is TGTGCCAGCAGCTTCCCGGGACAGGGGCCGAAAGGGACCGGGGAGCTGTTTTTT. It codes for CASSFPGQGPKGTGELFF.

This clone showed up many times. Different DNA sequences within this sample yield the same CDR3. The chain uses TRBV10-3 and TRBJ2-5; D is unresolved. The CDR3 is made up of 12 amino acids. Germline CDR1 is ENHRY and CDR2 is SYGVKD. The ends were cut back, 4 bases at V and 2 bases at J, with 5 bases in the middle. The CDR3 nucleotides read TGTGCCATCAGTGGGAATCAAGAGACCCAGTACTTC. Translation gives CAISGNQETQYF.

This rearrangement joins TRBV7-9 to TRBJ2-3; D is perhaps TRBD1 (5 bases). V was trimmed by 2 bases and J by 2 bases, leaving 11 bases between them. The V gene's germline CDR1 is SEHNR and CDR2 FQNEAQ (reference sequence). This CDR3 is built from 15 residues. CDR3 sequence reads: CASSLNGRVTDTQYF. The CDR3 nucleotides read TGTGCCAGCAGCTTAAACGGCAGGGTCACAGATACGCAGTATTTT.

The J gene is TRBJ2-1, the V gene TRBV7-9; 7 nucleotides align to TRBD2. The V segment lost 1 base and the J segment 9 bases; nucleotides outside the gene matches: 6. The CDR3 is made up of 14 amino acids. CDR1 and CDR2 (germline): SEHNR, FQNEAQ (reference sequence). CDR3 DNA: TGTGCCAGCAGCTTAGTATTCTGGGAGGGTGAGCAGTTCTTC. Protein product: CASSLVFWEGEQFF.

This clone was detected a few times. The chain uses TRBV5-1 and TRBJ2-3; D may be TRBD1 (6 bases). The CDR3 consists of 14 residues. The germline CDR1 and CDR2 sequences are SGHRS and YFSETQ. Trimming removed 4 bases from V and 2 bases from J, with 11 bases in between. CDR3 sequence (DNA): TGCGCCAGCAGCGCCAACAGGGTCACAGATACGCAGTATTTT. Its translation is CASSANRVTDTQYF.